The source of this T cell receptor beta chain is a study of blood T cell repertoires in COVID-19. The V gene's germline CDR1 is SQVTM and CDR2 ANQGSEA. The CDR3 sequence is 17 residues long. V lost 4 bases and J lost 2, with 23 bases in between. Sequencing used immunoSEQ multiplex PCR; TCRdb keeps in-frame clones, though not all of them. Of roughly 290,000 clones detected, about 89% appear once; the ten largest clones hold about 7.8%. The chain employs TRBV29-1 and TRBJ1-1; the D is unclear. Sequencing input: peripheral blood. The clonotype was recovered from a woman in her fifties or sixties who had recovered from COVID-19. The CDR3 reads CSVVPKFMDFQNTEAFF. Written as DNA, the CDR3 is TGCAGCGTTGTTCCCAAATTTATGGACTTCCAAAACACTGAAGCTTTCTTT.